This T cell receptor beta chain was profiled in a study of cytomegalovirus exposure and HLA in healthy donors. Study-wide findings and caveats: There were 160 or so TCR beta chains listed as cytomegalovirus-associated. According to reports, the classifier identified cytomegalovirus status with high specificity and sensitivity. In the analysis, some V segments, TRBV6-2 and TRBV6-3 included, were excluded as indistinguishable.

V shed 4 bases and J shed 3 bases, with 19 bases lying between them. Germline CDR1 reads SGHDN; CDR2 reads FVKESK. This CDR3 is 16 amino acids long. With respect to this clone: Its antigen remains unknown.

With 60 Vbeta and 13 Jbeta primers, the PCR was carried out. The repertoire was sequenced with immunoSEQ multiplex PCR; TCRdb's copy has only in-frame clones and lacks some. The repertoire holds about 120,000 clones, with about 69% as singletons. Donors had nominal health at sampling but likely had unrecorded immune exposures. Source material: PBMCs. The receptor's source is a young woman in good health and CMV-seronegative. The V and J genes are TRBV14 and TRBJ2-7; a possible D gene is TRBD2 (6 bases). This chain's CDR3 is CASSPRQQTEGYEQYF. For the CDR3, the DNA is TGTGCCAGCAGCCCCCGGCAGCAGACGGAGGGCTACGAGCAGTACTTC.